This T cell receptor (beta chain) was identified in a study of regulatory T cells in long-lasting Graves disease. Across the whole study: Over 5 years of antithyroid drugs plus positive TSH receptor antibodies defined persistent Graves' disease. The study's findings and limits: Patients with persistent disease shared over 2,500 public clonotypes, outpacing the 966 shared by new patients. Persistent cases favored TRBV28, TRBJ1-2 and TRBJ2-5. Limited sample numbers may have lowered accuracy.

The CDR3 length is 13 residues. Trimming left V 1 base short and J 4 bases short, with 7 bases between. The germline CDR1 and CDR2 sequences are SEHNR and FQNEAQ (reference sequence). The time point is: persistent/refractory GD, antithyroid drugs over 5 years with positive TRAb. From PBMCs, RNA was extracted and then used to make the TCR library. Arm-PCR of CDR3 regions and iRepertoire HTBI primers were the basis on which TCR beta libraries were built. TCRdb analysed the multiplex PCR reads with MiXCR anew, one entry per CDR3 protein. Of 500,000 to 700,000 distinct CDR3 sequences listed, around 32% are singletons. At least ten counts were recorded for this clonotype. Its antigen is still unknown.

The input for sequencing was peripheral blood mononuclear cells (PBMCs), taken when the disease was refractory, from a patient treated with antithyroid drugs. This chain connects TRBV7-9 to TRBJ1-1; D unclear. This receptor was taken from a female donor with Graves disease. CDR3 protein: CASSLGKGTEAFF. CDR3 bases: TGTGCCAGCAGCTTAGGGAAGGGCACTGAAGCTTTCTTT.